The subject of this entry is one TCR beta chain. The antigen is not known. This sample was included in a study of cytomegalovirus exposure and HLA in healthy donors. The study, taken as a whole, reports: The study labeled 150 or so TCR beta chains cytomegalovirus-associated.

Trimming removed 5 bases at V and 1 base at J, with 12 bases between. This CDR3 comprises 15 residues. Germline CDR1 LNHDA, CDR2 SQIVND (reference sequence). Measured with immunoSEQ multiplex PCR; TCRdb has only the in-frame clones, and not every one. The table has over 100,000 clones, approximately 90% seen once. This receptor was taken from a woman under 30 in good health and CMV-seropositive. The V call is TRBV19, the J call TRBJ1-5, with a weak D call TRBD1 (6 bases). The sequencing input was PBMCs. CDR3 residues: CASSQGMTSNQPQHF. CDR3 bases: TGTGCCAGTAGTCAGGGGATGACGAGCAATCAGCCCCAGCATTTT.